Given below is one TCR beta chain in context. This record comes from a study of blood T cell repertoires in COVID-19. Study context: Donors in the United States, Italy and Spain gave samples during acute or convalescent COVID-19. T cells, B-cell-depleted T cells, or PBMCs supplied cDNA or gDNA.

Original analysis: Quantification of nucleated cells was approximated via reference gene primer amplification. Repertoires were generated with immunoSEQ multiplex PCR, while TCRdb's copy carries only in-frame clones and drops some. V and J calls and clone size are those listed in that table; D and trimming were worked out from the DNA. This table holds around 150,000 clones, around nine tenths found once. Deletions cut 4 bases from V and 5 bases from J, with 11 bases between. Germline V CDR1 and CDR2: ENHRY, SYGVKD. There are 13 residues in the CDR3. Those enrolled in Seattle joined during active infection and were followed longitudinally afterward.

The chain recombines TRBV10-3 with TRBJ2-5, with a weak D call TRBD2 (6 bases). The specimen was peripheral blood. This TCR was sampled from a woman in her 70s with COVID-19, enrolled during active disease. Here the CDR3 reads CAISGGVVETQYF. The CDR3 DNA reads as TGTGCCATCAGTGGGGGGGTGGTGGAGACCCAGTACTTC.